The 22 T cell receptor beta chains below all came from one sample that was sequenced in a study of control samples from healthy donors and cancer patients. Repertoires were generated with immunoSEQ multiplex PCR, while TCRdb's copy carries only in-frame clones and drops some. The repertoire holds roughly 200,000 clones, around 93% seen once, with 1.5% to 2% in the top ten. Sequenced material: blood. The source of these receptors is a man in his thirties or forties in good health.

The CDR3, as DNA: TGTGCCAGCAGTCCGAACGGTCCTAAGGGATGGAATGGCTACACCTTC. Encoded protein: CASSPNGPKGWNGYTF. V usage is TRBV7-9 and J usage is TRBJ1-2; the D is unclear. CDR3 size: 16 residues. Trimming removed 6 bases at V and 6 bases at J, with 23 bases between. Germline loops: CDR1 SEHNR, CDR2 FQNEAQ (reference sequence).

The chain combines TRBV6-1 with TRBJ1-5, with a possible D match to TRBD1 (5 bases). Trimming pared 1 base from V and 4 bases from J, leaving 17 bases between. CDR1 MNHNS and CDR2 SASEGT come from the germline V gene. The CDR3 runs to 17 residues. CDR3 loop: CASSEEFGARTNQPQHF. In DNA, the CDR3 is TGTGCCAGCAGTGAAGAATTTGGGGCCAGGACGAATCAGCCCCAGCATTTT.

In DNA, the CDR3 is TGTGCCACCTCCCCCCGGGCTAACTATGGCTACACCTTC. It is translated as CATSPRANYGYTF. The rearrangement links TRBV2 to TRBJ1-2; no firm D call. CDR1 is SNHLY and CDR2 is FYNNEI in the germline V gene. Trimming stripped 10 bases from V and 0 bases from J, with 12 bases between. This CDR3 contains 13 residues.

The J gene is TRBJ2-3, the V gene TRBV19, with D maybe TRBD2 (5 bases). The V gene's germline CDR1 is LNHDA and CDR2 SQIVND (reference sequence). Trimming took 8 bases from V and 4 from J, leaving 16 bases between them. The CDR3 spans 14 residues. CDR3 protein: CASRPGFTADTQYF. The DNA for the CDR3 is TGTGCCAGTCGACCGGGGTTTACAGCAGATACGCAGTATTTT.

J is TRBJ1-1 and V is TRBV25-1, with D uncertain. V dropped 1 base and J dropped 6 bases, with 18 bases sitting between them. The CDR3 spans 16 residues. Germline V gene sequence: CDR1 MGHDK, CDR2 SYGVNS. CDR3 sequence reads: CASSEFSPNRQSEAFF. The CDR3, as DNA: TGTGCCAGCAGTGAATTTTCCCCGAACCGCCAGTCTGAAGCTTTCTTT. The variable domain in full, with the rest retrieved from reference TRBV25-1 and TRBJ1-1, is EADIYQTPRYLVIGTGKKITLECSQTMGHDKMYWYQQDPGMELHLIHYSYGVNSTEKGDLSSESTVSRIRTEHFPLTLESARPSHTSQYLCASSEFSPNRQSEAFFGQGTRLTVV.

The rearrangement uses TRBV4-1 and TRBJ1-6; no clear D gene. Trimming shortened V by 2 bases and J by 9 bases, and 11 bases separated the two germline ends. The CDR3 length is 14 residues. Germline values: CDR1 MGHRA, CDR2 YSYEKL. The CDR3, as DNA: TGCGCCAGCAGCCAAAGGTCCGGGGTTTCACCCCTCCACTTT. Translation gives CASSQRSGVSPLHF.

The chain joins TRBV7-9 to TRBJ2-1, with D perhaps matching TRBD1 or TRBD2 (5 bases each). The CDR3 contains 15 residues. Trimming pared 4 bases from V and 0 bases from J, leaving 10 bases between. Per germline, CDR1 SEHNR and CDR2 FQNEAQ (reference sequence). The CDR3 DNA follows: TGTGCCAGCAGCTGGGACGGAAGCTCCTACAATGAGCAGTTCTTC. Its translation is CASSWDGSSYNEQFF.

The chain carries TRBV9 and TRBJ2-1, with D tentatively TRBD2 (5 bases). Trimming cost V 3 bases and J 5 bases, with 9 bases left between them. Germline CDR1 is SGDLS and CDR2 is YYNGEE. The CDR3 has 13 amino acids. The CDR3 spells CASSGGYDNEQFF. The DNA for the CDR3 is TGTGCCAGCAGCGGAGGGTACGACAATGAGCAGTTCTTC.

The chain joins TRBV2 to TRBJ1-5; D is unresolved. The V end lost 5 bases, the J end lost 3 bases, and 5 bases lay between the germline ends. Germline-derived CDR1 and CDR2 are SNHLY and FYNNEI. The CDR3 loop spans 12 amino acids. CDR3 coding DNA: TGTGCCAGCAGTCTCATCAATCAGCCCCAGCATTTT. Its protein product is CASSLINQPQHF.

The chain combines TRBV5-6 with TRBJ2-7, with D perhaps matching TRBD1 or TRBD2 (6 bases each). CDR3 length: 14 residues. Per germline, CDR1 SGHDT and CDR2 YYEEEE. V lost 4 bases and J lost 4, with 15 bases in between. The CDR3 nucleotides read TGTGCCAGCAGCCCCCCCGGGGGCGCGTACGAGCAGTACTTC. Its protein is CASSPPGGAYEQYF.

The rearrangement uses TRBV15 and TRBJ2-5, with 11 bases fitting TRBD1. After removal of 5 bases from V and 1 base from J, the junction contained 3 bases not matched to a gene. This CDR3 contains 15 residues. Germline assignment: CDR1 LNHNV and CDR2 YYDKDF (reference sequence). Here the CDR3 DNA reads TGTGCCACCAGCGAAGGGACAGGGGGCCAAGAGACCCAGTACTTC. Translated: CATSEGTGGQETQYF.

The CDR3 DNA reads as TGTGCCAGCAGTGACACAGGGGAGGATGGCTACACCTTC. Translation gives CASSDTGEDGYTF. This rearrangement joins TRBV6-1 to TRBJ1-2, with TRBD1 matching 7 bases. This CDR3 comprises 13 residues. V was clipped by 3 bases and J by 6 bases; unmatched bases: 4. The germline V gene has CDR1 MNHNS and CDR2 SASEGT.

V gene TRBV3-1 (or the pseudogene TRBV3-2) combines with J gene TRBJ2-1; maybe TRBD2 (7 bases). From germline, CDR1 is LGHDT and CDR2 YNNKEL (reference sequence). The V and J ends lost 3 bases and 10 bases respectively, with 16 bases between them. The CDR3 covers 14 residues. The CDR3 loop reads CASSQKGGRKEQFF. CDR3 nucleotides: TGTGCCAGCAGCCAGAAGGGGGGGCGGAAAGAGCAGTTCTTC.

The chain combines TRBV6-5 with TRBJ2-1; the D gene is possibly TRBD1 (6 bases). There are 14 residues in the CDR3. The germline CDR1 and CDR2 sequences are MNHEY and SVGAGI. The V end was cut by 6 bases, the J end by 7 bases, with 16 bases between. CDR3 amino acids: CASSRQVGYNEQFF. The CDR3 region has the DNA TGTGCCAGCAGCCGACAGGTGGGGTATAATGAGCAGTTCTTC.

The chain carries TRBV7-3 and TRBJ1-5; D unclear. The ends were cut back, 3 bases at V and 7 bases at J, with 7 bases in the middle. CDR1 SGHTA and CDR2 FQGTGA come from the germline V gene. This CDR3 is 12 amino acids long. CDR3 sequence reads: CASSFTVQPQHF. DNA of the CDR3: TGTGCCAGCAGCTTTACTGTACAGCCCCAGCATTTT.

This clone came up once. V gene TRBV16 combines with J gene TRBJ2-1; D ambiguous. Trimming took 4 bases from V and 1 from J, leaving 5 bases between them. CDR1 is KGHSY and CDR2 is FQNENV in the germline V gene. The CDR3 has 13 amino acids. CDR3 loop: CASSRQSYNEQFF. The CDR3 bases are TGTGCCAGCAGCCGGCAGTCCTACAATGAGCAGTTCTTC.

V gene TRBV2 combines with J gene TRBJ2-3; tentatively, D is TRBD2 (5 bases). Trimming pared 2 bases from V and 8 bases from J, leaving 17 bases between. CDR1 is SNHLY and CDR2 is FYNNEI in the germline V gene. The CDR3 length is 15 residues. The CDR3: CASSESLITAGTQYF. The DNA of the CDR3 is TGTGCCAGCAGTGAATCTTTGATAACGGCGGGTACGCAGTATTTT. The complete variable domain, with remaining parts taken from reference TRBV2 and TRBJ2-3, reads EPEVTQTPSHQVTQMGQEVILRCVPISNHLYFYWYRQILGQKVEFLVSFYNNEISEKSEIFDDQFSVERPDGSNFTLKIRSTKLEDSAMYFCASSESLITAGTQYFGPGTRLTVL.

The chain carries TRBV6-2 or TRBV6-3 and TRBJ1-2, with no clear D. Trimming took off 6 bases at V and 0 bases at J, with 8 bases between the two ends. Looked up from germline, CDR1 is MNHEY and CDR2 is SVGEGT. The CDR3 spans 13 residues. The CDR3 sequence is CASSSTANYGYTF. CDR3 coding DNA: TGTGCCAGCAGCTCGACGGCTAACTATGGCTACACCTTC.

The chain joins TRBV24-1 to TRBJ1-3; TRBD1 might be the D (6 bases). The germline V and J ends were trimmed by 4 bases and 0 bases, with 12 bases remaining between them. The CDR3 is 16 amino acids. CDR1 KGHDR and CDR2 SFDVKD come from the germline V gene. The CDR3 DNA is TGTGCCACCAGTGACCAAGGACAGAGCTCTGGAAACACCATATATTTT. Encoded protein: CATSDQGQSSGNTIYF.

The chain combines TRBV6-1 with TRBJ2-5; TRBD1 matches at 10 bases. This CDR3 comprises 15 residues. With V trimmed by 3 bases and J by 9 bases, 10 bases remained unmatched. The germline CDR1 and CDR2 sequences are MNHNS and SASEGT. The CDR3 nucleotides are TGTGCCAGCAGTGACGGAGACAGGGGGCTTGGGGCCCAGTACTTC. Its protein is CASSDGDRGLGAQYF.

CDR3 loop: CASSLSGGDYGYTF. CDR3 coding DNA: TGTGCCAGCAGCCTGTCAGGGGGCGACTATGGCTACACCTTC. The genes are TRBV5-4 and TRBJ1-2, with 8 bases matching TRBD1. Germline V gives CDR1 SGHNT, CDR2 YYREEE (reference sequence). The junction had 5 bases not matched to a gene; V was cut back by 4 bases and J by 3 bases. CDR3 size: 14 residues. The entire variable domain, with the rest obtained from reference TRBV5-4 and TRBJ1-2, is as follows: ETGVTQSPTHLIKTRGQQVTLRCSSQSGHNTVSWYQQALGQGPQFIFQYYREEENGRGNFPPRFSGLQFPNYSSELNVNALELDDSALYLCASSLSGGDYGYTFGSGTRLTVV.

This clone was observed a single time. The chain carries TRBV2 and TRBJ2-3; D is unclear. Per germline, CDR1 SNHLY and CDR2 FYNNEI. The CDR3 has 15 residues. Trimming took 7 bases from V and 0 from J, leaving 14 bases between them. The CDR3 DNA follows: TGTGCCAGCAAGTCGCAGGCACTTAGCACAGATACGCAGTATTTT. As protein: CASKSQALSTDTQYF. Full variable domain (remainder filled in from reference TRBV2 and TRBJ2-3): EPEVTQTPSHQVTQMGQEVILRCVPISNHLYFYWYRQILGQKVEFLVSFYNNEISEKSEIFDDQFSVERPDGSNFTLKIRSTKLEDSAMYFCASKSQALSTDTQYFGPGTRLTVL.